This T cell receptor beta chain was captured by sequencing in a study of beta chain features in type 1 diabetes. Turning to this clone: Its antigen remains unidentified.

The study's findings and limits: Patients' naive, central memory and Treg TCRB repertoires seemed closer to one another than those of healthy donors.

CD45RO/CCR7/CD25/CD127/CD95/CD27 staining was used to isolate CD4+ naive, central memory, regulatory and stem cell-like memory cells by sorting. All of the isolated RNA was reverse transcribed, so expressed TCRB transcripts were sequenced. Naive, central memory and regulatory T cell samples produced a mean of approximately 3.6 million reads. TCRdb's table, derived via immunoSEQ multiplex PCR, lists solely in-frame clones and lacks some. Here the sample spans around 500,000 clones, 30% being singletons. This CDR3 is built from 14 residues. The V end was cut by 0 bases, the J end by 6 bases, with 11 bases between. Per germline, CDR1 GTSNPN and CDR2 SVGIG (reference sequence).

The V and J genes are TRBV30 and TRBJ2-2; TRBD2 is a possible D gene (7 bases). The sequencing sample was made of naive CD4+ T cells from blood. The clonotype originates from a man aged 18 to 30 in good health. CDR3 DNA: TGTGCCTGGAGTGTACGGGGGGCATCCGGGGAGCTGTTTTTT. It yields the protein CAWSVRGASGELFF.